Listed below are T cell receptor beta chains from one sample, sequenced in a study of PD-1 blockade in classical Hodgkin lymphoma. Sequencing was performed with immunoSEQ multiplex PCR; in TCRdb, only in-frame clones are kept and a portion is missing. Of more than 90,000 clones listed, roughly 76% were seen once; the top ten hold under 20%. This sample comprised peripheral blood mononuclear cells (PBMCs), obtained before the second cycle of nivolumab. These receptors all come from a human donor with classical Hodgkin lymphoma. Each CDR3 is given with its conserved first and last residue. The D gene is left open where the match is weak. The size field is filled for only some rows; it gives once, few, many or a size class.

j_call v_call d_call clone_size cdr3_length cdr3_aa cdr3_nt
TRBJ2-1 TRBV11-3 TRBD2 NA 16 CASSPGRLAGEDEQFF TGTGCCAGCAGCCCCGGGAGGCTAGCGGGAGAGGATGAGCAGTTCTTC
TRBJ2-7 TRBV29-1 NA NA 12 CSAGDGTYEQYF TGCAGCGCTGGGGACGGGACCTACGAGCAGTACTTC
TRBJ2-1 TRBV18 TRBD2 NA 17 CASSPPLTSGRHNEQFF TGTGCCAGCTCACCACCCCTGACTAGCGGGCGACACAATGAGCAGTTCTTC
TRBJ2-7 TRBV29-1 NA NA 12 CSVGGVQYEQYF TGCAGCGTGGGGGGAGTTCAATACGAGCAGTACTTC
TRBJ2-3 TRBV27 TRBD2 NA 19 CASSLSPKLAGPSTDTQYF TGTGCCAGCAGTTTATCACCCAAACTAGCGGGACCCAGCACAGATACGCAGTATTTT
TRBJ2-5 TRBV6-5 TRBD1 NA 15 CASSYEGADAETQYF TGTGCCAGCAGTTACGAGGGGGCTGACGCGGAGACCCAGTACTTC
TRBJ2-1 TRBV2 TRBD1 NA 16 CASSPVRDRLYNEQFF TGTGCCAGCAGCCCCGTCCGGGACAGACTTTACAATGAGCAGTTCTTC
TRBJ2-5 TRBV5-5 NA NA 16 CASSLAVGGVRETQYF TGTGCCAGCAGCTTGGCCGTTGGAGGGGTGAGAGAGACCCAGTACTTC
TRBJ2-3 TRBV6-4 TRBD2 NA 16 CAIRVRLAGGTDTQYF TGTGCCATCAGAGTCCGACTAGCGGGGGGCACAGATACGCAGTATTTT
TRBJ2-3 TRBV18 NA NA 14 CASSEGTRKDTQYF TGTGCCAGCTCAGAAGGGACTCGGAAAGATACGCAGTATTTT
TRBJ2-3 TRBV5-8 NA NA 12 CASRRITDTQYF TGTGCCAGCCGGAGGATAACAGATACGCAGTATTTT
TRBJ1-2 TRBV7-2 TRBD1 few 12 CASSLDRGGYTF TGTGCCAGCAGCCTTGACAGGGGTGGCTACACCTTC
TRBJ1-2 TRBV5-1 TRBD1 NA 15 CASSSDPRDSYGYTF TGCGCCAGCAGCTCGGACCCCCGGGACAGCTATGGCTACACCTTC
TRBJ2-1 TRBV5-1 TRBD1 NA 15 CASSYTGTGHNEQFF TGCGCCAGCAGCTATACCGGGACAGGGCACAATGAGCAGTTCTTC
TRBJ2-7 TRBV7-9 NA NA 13 CASSLTGRYEQYF TGTGCCAGCAGCTTAACGGGACGGTACGAGCAGTACTTC
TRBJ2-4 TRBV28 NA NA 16 CASSLAMGVAKNIQYF TGTGCCAGCAGTTTAGCGATGGGGGTAGCCAAAAACATTCAGTACTTC
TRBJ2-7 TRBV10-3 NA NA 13 CAISETGPYEQYF TGTGCCATCAGTGAAACAGGGCCCTACGAGCAGTACTTC
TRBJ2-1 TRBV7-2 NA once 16 CASSFIGMGGNNEQFF TGTGCCAGCAGCTTTATAGGGATGGGAGGAAACAATGAGCAGTTCTTC
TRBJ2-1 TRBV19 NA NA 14 CASSIGEPHNEQFF TGTGCCAGTAGTATAGGGGAGCCCCACAATGAGCAGTTCTTC
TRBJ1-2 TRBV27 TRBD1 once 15 CASSPKTGGAIGYTF TGTGCCAGCAGTCCGAAGACAGGGGGCGCGATTGGCTACACCTTC
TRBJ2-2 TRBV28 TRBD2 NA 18 CASSLVGLAGAFTGELFF TGTGCCAGCAGTTTAGTGGGACTAGCGGGAGCGTTCACCGGGGAGCTGTTTTTT
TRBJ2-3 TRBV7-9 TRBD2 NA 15 CASKASGRMADTQYF TGTGCCAGCAAGGCTAGCGGGAGAATGGCAGATACGCAGTATTTT
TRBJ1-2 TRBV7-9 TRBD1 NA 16 CASSLDIGTGNYGYTF TGTGCCAGCAGCTTAGATATCGGGACAGGCAACTATGGCTACACCTTC
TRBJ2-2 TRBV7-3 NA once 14 CASSPGVEPRELFF TGTGCCAGCAGCCCCGGAGTAGAACCGCGGGAGCTGTTTTTT
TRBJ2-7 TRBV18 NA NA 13 CASSPGVSYEQYF TGTGCCAGCTCCCCAGGGGTCTCCTACGAGCAGTACTTC
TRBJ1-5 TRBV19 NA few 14 CASSTGKGSQPQHF TGTGCCAGTAGTACTGGGAAAGGAAGTCAGCCCCAGCATTTT
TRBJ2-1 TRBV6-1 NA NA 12 CASSEGWRGQFF TGTGCCAGCAGCGAGGGTTGGCGGGGGCAGTTCTTC
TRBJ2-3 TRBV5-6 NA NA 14 CASSFPQAADTQYF TGTGCCAGCAGCTTTCCCCAGGCTGCAGATACGCAGTATTTT
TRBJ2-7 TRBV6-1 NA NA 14 CASSPEGGPYEQYF TGTGCCAGCAGCCCCGAAGGAGGGCCTTACGAGCAGTACTTC
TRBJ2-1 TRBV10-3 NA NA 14 CAISARPGENEQFF TGTGCCATCAGCGCCCGGCCCGGGGAGAATGAGCAGTTCTTC
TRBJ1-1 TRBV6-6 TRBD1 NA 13 CASSSTGATEAFF TGTGCCAGCAGTTCCACAGGGGCCACTGAAGCTTTCTTT